The following is a T cell receptor beta chain sequence with its context. These data come from a study of T cell changes during pregnancy in multiple sclerosis. In germline, CDR1 is SGHRS, CDR2 YFSETQ. The CDR3 runs 14 residues. J was trimmed by 7 bases and V by 2 bases; bases with no gene match: 3. Repertoires were generated with immunoSEQ multiplex PCR, while TCRdb's copy carries only in-frame clones and drops some. The sample has tens of thousands of clones; around 92% are singletons. The J gene is TRBJ1-2, the V gene TRBV5-1, with TRBD1 matching over 12 bases. The sequence was obtained from a female donor in good health, enrolled as a control in a pregnancy study. The sample consisted of CD4+ T cells from peripheral blood mononuclear cells, taken after pregnancy. The CDR3 loop reads CASSLGTGGSGYTF. CDR3 in DNA: TGCGCCAGCAGCTTAGGGACAGGGGGCTCTGGCTACACCTTC.